The present T cell receptor (beta chain) was sequenced within a study of blood T cell repertoires in COVID-19. Study-level background: Samples of COVID-19 (acute and convalescent) were obtained from the United States, Italy and Spain.

Method: immunoSEQ multiplex PCR; TCRdb's copy keeps in-frame clones and lacks some. The sample has around 18,000 clones, around 77% seen once; the top ten hold about 15%. The germline V gene has CDR1 SGHNT and CDR2 YYREEE (reference sequence). The CDR3 is made up of 15 amino acids. V was pared by 3 bases and J by 4 bases, with 5 bases of the junction left unmatched. The V gene is TRBV5-4, the J gene TRBJ1-3; 9 nucleotides line up with TRBD1. The source is a man aged 65-85 years with COVID-19, enrolled during active disease. The sequenced sample consisted of peripheral blood. CDR3 bases: TGTGCCAGCAGCTGGGGGGACAGGGTAGGAAACACCATATATTTT. Translated, it gives CASSWGDRVGNTIYF.